The rows below give T cell receptor beta chains drawn from one sample of a study of blood T cells in healthy people across ages. TCRdb passed the 5' RACE reads through MiXCR, listing each CDR3 protein once. The data hold some 700,000 distinct CDR3 sequences, with approximately 43% observed a single time. The sample consisted of blood. These receptors all come from a woman between 55 and 75 years old in good health. CDR3s include the opening cysteine and the closing phenylalanine or tryptophan. The D gene is left open where the match is weak. Where a row states a size, it is once, few, many or the class of an expanded clone; other rows omit it.

clone size,D gene,V gene,J gene,CDR3 DNA,CDR3 protein
.,.,TRBV6-1,TRBJ2-7,TGTGCCAGCAGTGAAATCGAAAGTGGCAGGGGCTCCTACGAGCAGTACTTC,CASSEIESGRGSYEQYF
few,TRBD2,TRBV29-1,TRBJ2-1,TGCAGCGGCGGGGGGGTGTCCGACAATGAGCAGTTCTTC,CSGGGVSDNEQFF
.,.,TRBV6-6,TRBJ1-4,TGTGCCAGCAGACCCCGGGAGGGATGGGGTGAAAAACTGTTTTTT,CASRPREGWGEKLFF
.,.,TRBV27,TRBJ1-1,TGTGCCAGCAGTCTAATAAGGACGGTAATGAACACTGAAGCTTTCTTT,CASSLIRTVMNTEAFF
.,TRBD1,TRBV12-3/TRBV12-4,TRBJ2-2,TGTGCCAGCAGACCGGGACAGGACAACACCGGGGAGCTGTTTTTT,CASRPGQDNTGELFF
many,TRBD1,TRBV7-6,TRBJ2-5,TGTGCCAGCAGCACGGGACAGTTGGTCGAGACCCAGTACTTC,CASSTGQLVETQYF
.,TRBD1,TRBV18,TRBJ2-7,TGTGCCAGCGCACCGGGAGCGGGACAGGGCTACGAGCAGTACTTC,CASAPGAGQGYEQYF
.,.,TRBV5-4,TRBJ2-3,TGTGCCAGCAGCTTGGACACCAGGGGGGGAGATACGCAGTATTTT,CASSLDTRGGDTQYF
few,TRBD1,TRBV10-1,TRBJ1-2,TGCGCCAGCAGTGACCGAACGACAGGGATTGGGGGCTACACCTTC,CASSDRTTGIGGYTF
once,TRBD1,TRBV6-6,TRBJ1-1,TGTGCCAGCAGGGACGGACAGGGGGTGAACACTGAAGCTTTCTTT,CASRDGQGVNTEAFF
few,TRBD2,TRBV9,TRBJ2-3,TGTGCCAGCAGCGCAGATAGCGGGGGAGGCACAGATACGCAGTATTTT,CASSADSGGGTDTQYF
.,TRBD2,TRBV5-1,TRBJ2-1,TGCGCCGGCAGCTTGGTGGGACTAGCGGGAGCTCAGGGATCCAGTGAGCAGTTCTTC,CAGSLVGLAGAQGSSEQFF
.,TRBD1,TRBV6-2/TRBV6-3,TRBJ1-1,TGTGCCAGCACAGGACAGGAGGCAAGGAGCACTGAAGCTTTCTTT,CASTGQEARSTEAFF
few,TRBD1,TRBV3-1,TRBJ1-2,TGTGCCAGCAGCCAACGGGACAGGGGAGGAGGCTACACCTTC,CASSQRDRGGGYTF
.,TRBD1,TRBV28,TRBJ2-6,TGTGCCAGCAGCCCCGGACAGGGAGGCGCTGGGGCCAACGTCCTGACTTTC,CASSPGQGGAGANVLTF
.,.,TRBV15,TRBJ1-2,TGTGCCACCAGCAGAGATCGGGAGGGGCAGATCTATGGCTACACCTTC,CATSRDREGQIYGYTF
few,.,TRBV29-1,TRBJ2-1,TGCAGCGAAGCTAGCCCCAGCTCCTACAATGAGCAGTTCTTC,CSEASPSSYNEQFF
few,.,TRBV5-1,TRBJ2-1,TGCGCCAGCAGCTTCCAGGGGATCTACAATGAGCAGTTCTTC,CASSFQGIYNEQFF
.,TRBD1,TRBV20-1,TRBJ1-4,TGCAGTGCGGGACAGGGGGCGCGTGAAAAACTGTTTTTT,CSAGQGAREKLFF
.,.,TRBV18,TRBJ2-1,TGTGCCAGCTCACCAGGGAGAGGGGTAGGCGAGCAGTTCTTC,CASSPGRGVGEQFF
.,TRBD2,TRBV20-1,TRBJ2-2,TGCAGTGCTAGTGCGGGAGCGGTTGCCACCGGGGAGCTGTTTTTT,CSASAGAVATGELFF
.,TRBD2,TRBV12-3/TRBV12-4,TRBJ2-4,TGTGCCAGCAGTTTAACGACCTTGGGGGGGAACATTCAGTACTTC,CASSLTTLGGNIQYF
once,.,TRBV3-1,TRBJ2-3,TGTGCCAGCAGCAAAATGGCAGGCACAGATACGCAGTATTTT,CASSKMAGTDTQYF
once,.,TRBV25-1,TRBJ1-2,TGTGCCAGCAGTTTTCAGCGGGGCTACACCTTC,CASSFQRGYTF
.,.,TRBV20-1,TRBJ1-1,TGCAGTGCTAGACGAACGGAGAAAATGAACACTGAAGCTTTCTTT,CSARRTEKMNTEAFF
.,.,TRBV18,TRBJ1-4,TGTGCCAGCTCACCCCCAGGAGGGGCTCGTGAAAAACTGTTTTTT,CASSPPGGAREKLFF
few,TRBD1,TRBV6-1,TRBJ2-7,TGTGCCAGCACTTTAGACAGGGGCGGCGAGCAGTACTTC,CASTLDRGGEQYF
few,.,TRBV20-1,TRBJ2-3,TGCAGTGCTAGCCAGCCCACAGATACGCAGTATTTT,CSASQPTDTQYF
few,.,TRBV9,TRBJ2-7,TGTGCCAGCAGCTTAGAACCTAGCGCTTCGGCCTACGAGCAGTACTTC,CASSLEPSASAYEQYF
.,.,TRBV29-1,TRBJ2-3,TGCAGCGCGGTACTGCGGGCAAGTAGGGATACGCAGTATTTT,CSAVLRASRDTQYF
.,.,TRBV7-3,TRBJ2-7,TGTGCCAGCAGCAACCCTACAGGGTTTAGCTCCTACGAGCAGTACTTC,CASSNPTGFSSYEQYF
.,TRBD2,TRBV7-2,TRBJ2-5,TGTGCCAGCAGCGTAGGGACTAGCAGTGGTTGGGAGACCCTGTACTTC,CASSVGTSSGWETLYF
.,.,TRBV4-1,TRBJ2-5,TGCGCCAGCAGCCAAGCCAGGGACCCCGAGACCCAGTACTTC,CASSQARDPETQYF
.,.,TRBV6-5,TRBJ1-2,TGTGCCAGCAGTTACCAGCCAAACTATGGCTACACCTTC,CASSYQPNYGYTF
few,.,TRBV20-1,TRBJ2-5,TGCAGTGCTAGAGATTTACCCCTATTCCGAACGGGGACAATGGAGACCCAGTACTTC,CSARDLPLFRTGTMETQYF
.,TRBD2,TRBV7-2,TRBJ2-5,TGTGCCAGCAGCTTAACTAGCGGGTTAGGGGGGACCCAGTACTTC,CASSLTSGLGGTQYF
few,TRBD1,TRBV4-1,TRBJ1-5,TGCGCCAGCAGCCAAGAGGCGGGACAGGGGACTCGGCTCCAGCATTTT,CASSQEAGQGTRLQHF